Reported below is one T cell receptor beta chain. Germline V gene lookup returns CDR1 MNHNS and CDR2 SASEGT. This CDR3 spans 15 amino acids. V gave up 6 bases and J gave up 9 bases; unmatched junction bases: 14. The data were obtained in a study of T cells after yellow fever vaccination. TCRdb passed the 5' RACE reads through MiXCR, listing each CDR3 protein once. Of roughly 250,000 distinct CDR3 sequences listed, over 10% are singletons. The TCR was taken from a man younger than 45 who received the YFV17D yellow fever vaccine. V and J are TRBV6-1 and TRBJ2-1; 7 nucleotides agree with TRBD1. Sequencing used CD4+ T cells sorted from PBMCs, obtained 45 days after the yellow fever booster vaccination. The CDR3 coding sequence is TGTGCCAGCAGAGCTCCGGGACAGTGGGCTGGTGAGCAGTTCTTC. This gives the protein CASRAPGQWAGEQFF.